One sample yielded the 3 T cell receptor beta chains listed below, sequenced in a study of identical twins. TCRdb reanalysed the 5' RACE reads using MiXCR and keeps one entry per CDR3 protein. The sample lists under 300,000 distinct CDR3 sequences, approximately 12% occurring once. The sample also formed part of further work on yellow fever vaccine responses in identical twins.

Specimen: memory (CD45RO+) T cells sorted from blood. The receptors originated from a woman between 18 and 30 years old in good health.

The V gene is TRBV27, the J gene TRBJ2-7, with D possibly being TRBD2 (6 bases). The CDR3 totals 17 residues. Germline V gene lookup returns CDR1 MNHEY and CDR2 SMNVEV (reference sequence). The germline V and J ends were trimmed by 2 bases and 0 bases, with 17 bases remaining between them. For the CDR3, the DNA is TGTGCCAGCAGTTTAGTGGGGATCCGGGAGCGCTCCTACGAGCAGTACTTC. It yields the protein CASSLVGIRERSYEQYF.

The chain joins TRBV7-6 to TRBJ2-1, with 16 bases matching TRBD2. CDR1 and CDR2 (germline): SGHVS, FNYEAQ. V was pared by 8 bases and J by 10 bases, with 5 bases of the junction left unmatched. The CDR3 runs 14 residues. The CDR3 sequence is CASGGTSGRAEQFF. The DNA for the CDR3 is TGTGCCAGCGGAGGGACTAGCGGGAGGGCCGAGCAGTTCTTC.

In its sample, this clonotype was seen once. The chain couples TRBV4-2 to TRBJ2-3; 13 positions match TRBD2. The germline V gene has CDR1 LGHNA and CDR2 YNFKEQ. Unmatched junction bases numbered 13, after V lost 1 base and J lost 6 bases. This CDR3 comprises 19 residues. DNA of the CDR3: TGTGCCAGCAGCCAAGGACTAGCGGGAGGACTGGGCACATTGGATACGCAGTATTTT. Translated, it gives CASSQGLAGGLGTLDTQYF.